Shown below are 13 T cell receptor beta chains from a single sample sequenced in a study of T cells in Graves' hyperthyroidism and ophthalmopathy. What was amplified from RNA transcripts were TCR beta CDR3 regions. The HTBI primer set drove a first-round RT-PCR of the TCR CDR3. In TCRdb, the multiplex PCR reads were re-called with MiXCR into one record per CDR3 protein. The repertoire consists of about 520,000 distinct CDR3 sequences, with roughly a quarter occurring once and the leading ten covering 11%. What was sequenced was blood. These receptors came from a woman in her 30s with Graves' ophthalmopathy.

The CDR3 DNA sequence: TGTGCCAGCAGTGGAAGAACCTACGAGCAGTACTTC. Amino acid sequence: CASSGRTYEQYF. The V gene is TRBV2, the J gene TRBJ2-7; D unclear. In germline, CDR1 is SNHLY, CDR2 FYNNEI. Between the trimmed V and J ends, which lost 4 bases and 2 bases, there was a span of 6 bases. This CDR3 contains 12 residues.

There are many counts of this clonotype. The rearrangement links TRBV4-1 to TRBJ1-2; no firm D call. The ends were cut back, 0 bases at V and 2 bases at J, with 16 bases in the middle. CDR1 is MGHRA, CDR2 YSYEKL, per germline. The CDR3 runs to 17 residues. CDR3 protein: CASSQDLTAATNYGYTF. The CDR3 DNA reads as TGCGCCAGCAGCCAAGACTTGACCGCGGCCACGAACTATGGCTACACCTTC.

The chain recombines TRBV20-1 with TRBJ2-5, with D perhaps given as TRBD1 or TRBD2 (5 bases each). CDR1 and CDR2 (germline): DFQATT, SNEGSKA (reference sequence). Trimming took off 3 bases at V and 1 base at J, with 15 bases between the two ends. CDR3 size: 15 residues. CDR3 sequence reads: CSARGVRAGQETQYF. The CDR3 nucleotides are TGCAGTGCTAGGGGGGTGCGGGCAGGCCAAGAGACCCAGTACTTC.

This clonotype appeared many times. The chain joins TRBV30 to TRBJ2-7; unclear D gene. CDR1 and CDR2 from the germline V gene are GTSNPN and SVGIG (reference sequence). The length of the CDR3 is 9 residues. V was pared by 4 bases and J by 5 bases, with 3 bases between. DNA of the CDR3: TGTGCCTGGACGAACGAGCAGTACTTC. Protein product: CAWTNEQYF.

This clonotype was seen at least ten times. The V call is TRBV6-1, the J call TRBJ2-2; D possibly corresponds to TRBD1 (6 bases). Germline CDR1 MNHNS, CDR2 SASEGT. The CDR3 is 18 amino acids. The V end lost 1 base, the J end lost 2 bases, and 17 bases lay between the germline ends. CDR3 DNA sequence: TGTGCCAGCAGTGAAGGGGGACACGGGTGGGGAAACACCGGGGAGCTGTTTTTT. This sequence encodes CASSEGGHGWGNTGELFF.

This clonotype showed up just a few times. The rearrangement links TRBV7-9 to TRBJ1-1; D is ambiguous. The CDR3 contains 14 residues. The V end lost 0 bases, the J end lost 4 bases, and 9 bases lay between the germline ends. CDR1 is SEHNR and CDR2 is FQNEAQ in the germline V gene (reference sequence). The CDR3 DNA follows: TGTGCCAGCAGCTTAGCGCTCAGCAGCACTGAAGCTTTCTTT. Translated: CASSLALSSTEAFF.

This clonotype has a count of ten or more. The rearrangement links TRBV27 to TRBJ2-7, with TRBD1 matching over 9 bases. Germline CDR1 is MNHEY and CDR2 is SMNVEV (reference sequence). J lost 7 bases, V lost 2 bases, and 9 bases had no gene match. The CDR3 is 15 amino acids. The CDR3 DNA is TGTGCCAGCAGTTTAACAGGGGGCGGATTAGGGGAGCAGTACTTC. It encodes CASSLTGGGLGEQYF.

The V gene is TRBV3-1, the J gene TRBJ2-5; no clear D. Germline V gene data show CDR1 as LGHDT and CDR2 as YNNKEL (reference sequence). The CDR3 extends over 13 amino acids. V lost 0 bases and J 5 bases, leaving 7 bases between the germline ends. The CDR3 region has the DNA TGTGCCAGCAGCCAAGATCGGCTGGAGACCCAGTACTTC. This translates into CASSQDRLETQYF.

This clonotype has only a few counts. The chain joins TRBV7-2 to TRBJ2-7, with 8 bases lining up with TRBD2. J gave up 1 base and V 3 bases, and 5 bases lay outside the gene matches. There are 15 residues in the CDR3. The germline V gene has CDR1 SGHTA and CDR2 FQGNSA. The CDR3 loop is CASSFLSGVSYEQYF. The CDR3 bases are TGTGCCAGCAGCTTTCTTAGCGGGGTATCCTACGAGCAGTACTTC.

V gene TRBV28 combines with J gene TRBJ2-5; 9 nucleotides align to TRBD2. The CDR3 is 14 amino acids. Germline V gene lookup returns CDR1 MDHEN and CDR2 SYDVKM. V was pared by 7 bases and J by 5 bases, with 8 bases of the junction left unmatched. As DNA, the CDR3 is TGTGCCAGCACAGCGGGAGGCCATGGGGAGACCCAGTACTTC. The encoded protein is CASTAGGHGETQYF.

This clonotype was picked up many times. The rearrangement links TRBV7-2 to TRBJ1-2, with a possible D match to TRBD1 (5 bases). Germline CDR1 reads SGHTA; CDR2 reads FQGNSA. Trimming pared 3 bases from V and 3 bases from J, leaving 11 bases between. The CDR3 covers 14 residues. DNA of the CDR3: TGTGCCAGCAGCTTGCGGGCAGGGTACTATGGCTACACCTTC. Translating it yields CASSLRAGYYGYTF.

This clonotype was seen repeatedly, ten times or more. J is TRBJ2-5 and V is TRBV24-1; a weak D match, TRBD2 (5 bases). Trimming shortened V by 1 base and J by 5 bases, and 10 bases separated the two germline ends. The CDR3 is made up of 14 amino acids. Germline V lookup: CDR1 KGHDR, CDR2 SFDVKD. The CDR3 DNA follows: TGTGCCACCAGTGATTTCGGGATGGGTGAGACCCAGTACTTC. Protein sequence: CATSDFGMGETQYF.

In regard to this clonotype: A much larger clone is a single base away; this may be a read error. The V call is TRBV28, the J call TRBJ1-1; 8 bases are a match to TRBD1. The CDR3 length is 14 residues. CDR1 and CDR2 from the germline V gene are MDHEN and SYDVKM. Trimming cost V 5 bases and J 11 bases; bases outside gene matches: 13. The CDR3 DNA reads as TGTGCCAGCAGTATTACAGGGGGGTCCTCAAGTGCTTTCTTT. Protein sequence: CASSITGGSSSAFF.